What follows are 23 T cell receptor beta chains derived from one specimen sequenced in a study of blood T cells in healthy people across ages. Through a sample-barcoded 5' primer and a J-beta primer mix, a second PCR was run for roughly 7 to 12 cycles. One entry per CDR3 protein, called by TCRdb with MiXCR from the 5' RACE reads. This table holds roughly 1.4 million distinct CDR3 sequences, roughly 64% found once. What was sequenced was blood. Receptor source: a man younger than 35 in good health.

V is TRBV11-2 and J is TRBJ2-5; 8 bases match TRBD2. The CDR3 is made up of 14 amino acids. J lost 6 bases, V lost 4 bases, and 7 bases had no gene match. Germline CDR1 reads SGHAT; CDR2 reads FQNNGV. DNA for the CDR3: TGTGCCAGCAGCTCCGGGAGGGGCAGTAAGACCCAGTACTTC. Its translation: CASSSGRGSKTQYF.

CDR3 coding DNA: TGTGCCAGCAGCCGGATCATGACTAGCGGGAGGGCCCCAGATACGCAGTATTTT. It yields the protein CASSRIMTSGRAPDTQYF. The chain joins TRBV27 to TRBJ2-3; 14 bases are a match to TRBD2. The CDR3 has 18 amino acids. J gave up 4 bases and V 6 bases, and 12 bases lay outside the gene matches. Germline V gene sequence: CDR1 MNHEY, CDR2 SMNVEV (reference sequence).

The CDR3 protein is CASRPFHEQGLPDTQYF. As DNA, the CDR3 is TGTGCCAGCAGACCATTCCACGAACAGGGGTTGCCGGATACGCAGTATTTT. The chain couples TRBV4-2 to TRBJ2-3, with 7 nucleotides matching TRBD1. Germline trimming cut 6 bases from V and 6 bases from J; bases unmatched to any gene: 18. The CDR3 covers 17 residues. Germline CDR1 reads LGHNA; CDR2 reads YNFKEQ.

CDR3: CASSTYGAKSYEQYF. CDR3 bases: TGTGCCAGTAGTACCTATGGGGCGAAATCCTACGAGCAGTACTTC. J is TRBJ2-4 and V is TRBV19; D is perhaps TRBD1 (5 bases). The DNA end is a closer match to TRBJ2-7, so the J assignment may be wrong. Germline V gives CDR1 LNHDA, CDR2 SQIVND (reference sequence). The CDR3 is 15 residues long.

The V call is TRBV9, the J call TRBJ2-2; D unclear. Trimming took 2 bases from V and 0 from J, leaving 8 bases between them. From germline, CDR1 is SGDLS and CDR2 YYNGEE. CDR3 size: 15 residues. The CDR3 DNA reads as TGTGCCAGCAGCGTGAGCATCGCGAACACCGGGGAGCTGTTTTTT. Protein sequence: CASSVSIANTGELFF. The entire variable domain, with the rest obtained from reference TRBV9 and TRBJ2-2, is as follows: DSGVTQTPKHLITATGQRVTLRCSPRSGDLSVYWYQQSLDQGLQFLIQYYNGEERAKGNILERFSAQQFPDLHSELNLSSLELGDSALYFCASSVSIANTGELFFGEGSRLTVL.

J is TRBJ2-2 and V is TRBV27; D gene unclear. The CDR3 has 14 residues. Deletions cut 2 bases from V and 4 bases from J, with 8 bases between. Germline lookup yields CDR1 MNHEY and CDR2 SMNVEV (reference sequence). The CDR3 sequence is CASSLVGFTGELFF. CDR3 sequence (DNA): TGTGCCAGCAGTTTAGTGGGCTTCACCGGGGAGCTGTTTTTT.

In the case of this clonotype: The junction departs from the called germline gene at one end, perhaps through a read error. V and J are TRBV7-9 and TRBJ2-5; no clear D. The J call is in doubt because the DNA end fits TRBJ2-7 better. The CDR3 runs to 13 residues. In germline, CDR1 is SEHNR, CDR2 FQNEAQ (reference sequence). The CDR3 protein is CASSLWTSHEQYF. CDR3 coding DNA: TGTGCCAGCAGCTTATGGACCTCCCACGAGCAGTACTTC.

J is TRBJ2-7 and V is TRBV20-1; possibly TRBD1 or TRBD2 for D (5 bases each). The CDR3 is made up of 15 amino acids. Trimming pared 6 bases from V and 6 bases from J, leaving 24 bases between. Looked up from germline, CDR1 is DFQATT and CDR2 is SNEGSKA (reference sequence). The CDR3, as DNA: TGCAGTGCGAGGGACCGCCGTCGGGCTAGTGGCGAGCAGTACTTC. Translated, it gives CSARDRRRASGEQYF.

V and J are TRBV7-2 and TRBJ2-4; the match to TRBD1 covers 7 bases. The V segment lost 6 bases and the J segment 3 bases; nucleotides outside the gene matches: 17. CDR3 length: 18 residues. The germline CDR1 and CDR2 sequences are SGHTA and FQGNSA. In DNA form, the CDR3 reads TGTGCCAGCAGTGGGGACAGCCCTCTATGGGTGGACAAAAACATTCAGTACTTC. Translation gives CASSGDSPLWVDKNIQYF.

This clonotype has only a few counts. The V call is TRBV27, the J call TRBJ2-6; D gene ambiguous. In germline, CDR1 is MNHEY, CDR2 SMNVEV (reference sequence). Trimming left V 6 bases short and J 1 base short, with 10 bases between. The CDR3 loop spans 15 amino acids. CDR3 bases: TGTGCCAGCAGCTTTAGGGAATCTGGGGCCAACGTCCTGACTTTC. Its protein product is CASSFRESGANVLTF.

On this clonotype: Because it lacks the conserved phenylalanine or tryptophan at the end, this CDR3 is likely a read error. The gene calls are TRBV2 and TRBJ1-2; possibly TRBD1 for D (6 bases). CDR3 length: 15 residues. Germline loops: CDR1 SNHLY, CDR2 FYNNEI. Trimming took 3 bases from V and 7 from J, leaving 18 bases between them. CDR3 region: CASSDFSGAGGGYTY. Written as DNA, the CDR3 is TGTGCCAGCAGTGACTTTTCAGGGGCAGGTGGTGGCTACACCTAC.

The V gene is TRBV28, the J gene TRBJ2-1, with 9 bases lining up with TRBD1. The V and J ends lost 4 bases and 1 base, in that order; junction bases with no gene match: 5. CDR3 length: 16 residues. CDR1 MDHEN and CDR2 SYDVKM come from the germline V gene. The CDR3 DNA follows: TGTGCCAGCAGTTCCTACAGGGGGCAATCCTACAATGAGCAGTTCTTC. Protein sequence: CASSSYRGQSYNEQFF.

V gene TRBV6-5 combines with J gene TRBJ1-2; TRBD1 might be the D (5 bases). V gave up 6 bases and J gave up 5 bases, with 22 bases separating them. Germline V CDR1 and CDR2: MNHEY, SVGAGI. The CDR3 is made up of 16 amino acids. The CDR3 reads CASSSITPRDLYGYTF. The CDR3 DNA sequence: TGTGCCAGCAGCTCCATAACTCCCAGGGACCTTTATGGCTACACCTTC.

The genes are TRBV20-1 and TRBJ2-5; D remains unclear. Gene TRBJ2-4 matches the end of the DNA better, so the J call may be wrong. CDR3 length: 15 residues. Germline V gene data show CDR1 as DFQATT and CDR2 as SNEGSKA (reference sequence). The CDR3 sequence is CSARETRLTKNIQYF. DNA of the CDR3: TGCAGTGCTAGAGAGACAAGGCTAACCAAAAACATTCAGTACTTC.

This chain links TRBV4-3 with TRBJ2-5, with 14 nucleotides matching TRBD2. The J segment lost 11 bases and the V segment lost 1 base, leaving 12 bases of the junction unmatched. This CDR3 has 17 residues. Germline CDR1 reads LGHNA; CDR2 reads YSLEER. The CDR3 DNA reads TGCGCCAGCAGCCAAGTGGGGACTAGCGGGGGTTACAATGAGCAGTACTTC. Translation gives CASSQVGTSGGYNEQYF.

V usage is TRBV4-1 and J usage is TRBJ2-1; 11 bases match TRBD2. The germline CDR1 and CDR2 sequences are MGHRA and YSYEKL. This CDR3 contains 19 residues. With V trimmed by 1 base and J by 9 bases, 17 bases remained unmatched. The CDR3 loop reads CASSQVQTGLAASRGEQFF. The CDR3 DNA sequence: TGCGCCAGCAGCCAAGTCCAAACGGGACTAGCGGCGTCACGAGGTGAGCAGTTCTTC.

The chain uses TRBV7-7 and TRBJ2-1, with D tentatively TRBD2 (6 bases). CDR1 and CDR2 from the germline V gene are SSHAT and FNYEAQ (reference sequence). The CDR3 totals 16 residues. Deletions cut 5 bases from V and 6 bases from J, with 20 bases between. The CDR3 here is CASSPRFGGWGNEQFF. The CDR3 region has the DNA TGTGCCAGCAGCCCCCGGTTCGGGGGTTGGGGCAATGAGCAGTTCTTC.

The chain uses TRBV6-4 and TRBJ1-2; possible D gene TRBD1, 5 bases. V lost 5 bases and J 7 bases, leaving 17 bases between the germline ends. Per germline, CDR1 MRHNA and CDR2 SNTAGT. The CDR3 totals 14 residues. As DNA, the CDR3 is TGTGCCAGCAGTCCTGAAGGGGCTAGGTTTGGCTACACCTTC. Translated: CASSPEGARFGYTF.

The chain recombines TRBV3-1 with TRBJ2-1; D remains unclear. V was trimmed by 0 bases and J by 1 base, leaving 10 bases between them. Germline-derived CDR1 and CDR2 are LGHDT and YNNKEL (reference sequence). The CDR3 spans 16 residues. DNA for the CDR3: TGTGCCAGCAGCCAAGATTGGCTAGTGTCCTACAATGAGCAGTTCTTC. It codes for CASSQDWLVSYNEQFF.

The V gene is TRBV27, the J gene TRBJ1-6; D is uncertain. The CDR3 totals 12 residues. The germline V gene has CDR1 MNHEY and CDR2 SMNVEV (reference sequence). The V gene lost 8 bases and the J gene lost 12 bases, with 14 bases spanning the gap. In DNA form, the CDR3 reads TGTGCCAGCGGACGTGGGTTCGTACCCCTCCACTTT. Amino acid sequence: CASGRGFVPLHF.

This clonotype occurred a few times. V usage is TRBV7-2 and J usage is TRBJ2-7; D is ambiguous. The V gene lost 6 bases and the J gene lost 2 bases, with 11 bases spanning the gap. The CDR3 is 13 residues long. Per germline, CDR1 SGHTA and CDR2 FQGNSA. CDR3 region: CASRMTPAYEQYF. CDR3 DNA sequence: TGTGCCAGCAGAATGACTCCCGCCTACGAGCAGTACTTC.

V and J are TRBV7-9 and TRBJ2-3, with D tentatively TRBD1 or TRBD2 (5 bases each). Trimming shortened V by 0 bases and J by 0 bases, and 10 bases separated the two germline ends. Germline V gene lookup returns CDR1 SEHNR and CDR2 FQNEAQ (reference sequence). The CDR3 totals 16 residues. CDR3 coding DNA: TGTGCCAGCAGCTTAGCGGGACCGGCTAGCACAGATACGCAGTATTTT. The encoded protein is CASSLAGPASTDTQYF.

This chain connects TRBV6-5 to TRBJ2-3; TRBD2 agrees at 7 bases. J lost 1 base, V lost 2 bases, and 0 bases had no gene match. CDR1 MNHEY and CDR2 SVGAGI come from the germline V gene. The CDR3 consists of 14 residues. The CDR3 sequence: CASSYLAGTDTQYF. CDR3 coding DNA: TGTGCCAGCAGTTACCTAGCGGGCACAGATACGCAGTATTTT.